The 2 T cell receptor beta chains reported below all come from one sample, sequenced in a study of T cells after yellow fever vaccination. One entry per CDR3 protein results from TCRdb running MiXCR on the 5' RACE reads. The table lists roughly 500,000 distinct CDR3 sequences, 19% of them singletons. The starting material was PBMCs, obtained 15 days after the yellow fever booster vaccination. These receptors were taken from a man aged 25-45 years who received the YFV17D yellow fever vaccine.

This sequence joins TRBV5-1 and TRBJ2-2; D is undetermined. The CDR3 is 16 amino acids. V gave up 4 bases and J gave up 0 bases, with 13 bases separating them. Germline V gene sequence: CDR1 SGHRS, CDR2 YFSETQ. The CDR3 region has the DNA TGCGCCAGCAGCATCTCGGTCAATACGAACACCGGGGAGCTGTTTTTT. Its translation: CASSISVNTNTGELFF.

This clonotype occurred many times. The chain is built from TRBV7-6 and TRBJ2-5, with TRBD1 matching over 10 bases. CDR1 and CDR2 from the germline V gene are SGHVS and FNYEAQ. The J segment lost 5 bases and the V segment lost 1 base, leaving 1 base of the junction unmatched. The CDR3 is 14 residues long. The DNA for the CDR3 is TGTGCCAGCAGCTTAGGGGGACAGGGGGAGACCCAGTACTTC. As protein: CASSLGGQGETQYF.